This entry is about one T cell receptor (beta chain). J gave up 4 bases and V 3 bases, and 8 bases lay outside the gene matches. Germline-derived CDR1 and CDR2 are LNHDA and SQIVND (reference sequence). The CDR3 has 16 residues. The data derive from a study of blood T cell repertoires in COVID-19. Study context: Italy, Spain and the United States were the sources of the convalescent and acute COVID-19 samples. In each case, the material was cDNA or gDNA derived from T cells, B-cell-depleted T cells, or PBMCs.

TCRdb keeps only in-frame clones here, not all; method: immunoSEQ multiplex PCR. The data contain some 270,000 clones, 80% to 90% of them singletons. J is TRBJ1-2 and V is TRBV19, with 10 bases aligning to TRBD1. The source of this sequence is a woman in her forties who had been exposed to COVID-19. The sample comprised PBMCs or T cells enriched from blood (not recorded which). The CDR3 reads CASSISGTGDVYGYTF. CDR3 in DNA: TGTGCCAGTAGTATCTCCGGGACAGGGGACGTCTATGGCTACACCTTC.